A single sample is the source of the 8 T cell receptor beta chains below, sequenced in a study of cytomegalovirus exposure and HLA in healthy donors. It was with 60 Vbeta and 13 Jbeta primers that the PCR ran. The repertoire was sequenced with immunoSEQ multiplex PCR; TCRdb's copy has only in-frame clones and lacks some. The table shows around 170,000 clones, with roughly 76% occurring only once. Sequencing input: PBMCs. These receptors came from a man aged 40-55 years in good health and CMV-seropositive.

The J gene is TRBJ2-5, the V gene TRBV6-6, with 7 bases lining up with TRBD1. J was trimmed by 4 bases and V by 8 bases; bases with no gene match: 7. CDR1 is MNHNY and CDR2 is SVGAGI in the germline V gene (reference sequence). This CDR3 has 13 amino acids. DNA for the CDR3: TGTGCCAGCGTAAAGGGGGCCCCAGAGACCCAGTACTTC. Translated, it gives CASVKGAPETQYF.

This clone showed up just a few times. V is TRBV5-1 and J is TRBJ1-4, with 7 bases that match TRBD1. This CDR3 spans 14 amino acids. J was trimmed by 7 bases and V by 2 bases; bases with no gene match: 5. Germline V CDR1 and CDR2: SGHRS, YFSETQ. The CDR3 DNA is TGCGCCAGCAGCTTCCAAGGGGGCGGTGAAAAACTGTTTTTT. Protein product: CASSFQGGGEKLFF.

The chain links TRBV5-3 to TRBJ2-4, with D possibly TRBD2 on 6 matching bases. TRBV5-3 is an open reading frame whose function is uncertain. Trimming pared 5 bases from V and 3 bases from J, leaving 18 bases between. The CDR3 runs to 16 residues. The CDR3 DNA follows: TGTGCCAGAAGAAATCGGAGGGGCGAGGGCAAAAACATTCAGTACTTC. This encodes CARRNRRGEGKNIQYF.

This clone occurred once. The chain combines TRBV4-3 with TRBJ1-2; D remains unclear. V lost 3 bases, J lost 0 bases, and 8 bases lay in between. CDR3 length: 14 residues. The germline CDR1 and CDR2 sequences are LGHNA and YSLEER. CDR3 protein: CASSQAATNYGYTF. CDR3 bases: TGCGCCAGCAGCCAGGCGGCCACTAACTATGGCTACACCTTC.

V and J are TRBV27 and TRBJ2-5; 9 positions match TRBD2. CDR1 is MNHEY, CDR2 SMNVEV, per germline (reference sequence). CDR3 length: 17 amino acids. After removal of 5 bases from V and 2 bases from J, the junction contained 12 bases not matched to a gene. CDR3 region: CASSPLFRGGAQETQYF. CDR3 in DNA: TGTGCCAGCAGTCCCCTGTTCCGCGGGGGGGCTCAAGAGACCCAGTACTTC.

The chain recombines TRBV29-1 with TRBJ2-5; TRBD2 matches 11 bases. The last part of the DNA fits TRBJ2-7 better; the J call may be wrong. The CDR3 totals 15 residues. CDR1 is SQVTM, CDR2 ANQGSEA, per germline. This CDR3 is CSVVNSGGASYEQYF. The CDR3 region has the DNA TGCAGCGTGGTAAATAGCGGGGGGGCCTCCTACGAGCAGTACTTC.

This clone was picked up a small number of times. J is TRBJ2-7 and V is TRBV10-3; tentative D call: TRBD1 (7 bases). The CDR3 length is 15 residues. Germline CDR1 reads ENHRY; CDR2 reads SYGVKD. Trimming removed 0 bases from V and 6 bases from J, with 15 bases in between. The CDR3 bases are TGTGCCATCAGTGAGTCGGGCAGACAGGGAGGCGAGCAGTACTTC. Translation gives CAISESGRQGGEQYF.

The genes are TRBV13 and TRBJ2-7; D is unresolved. Trimming took 2 bases from V and 4 from J, leaving 9 bases between them. Per the germline V gene, CDR1 is PRHDT and CDR2 is FYEKMQ (reference sequence). This CDR3 comprises 13 residues. The CDR3 nucleotides read TGTGCCAGCAGCTTACTAGGTTTATACGAGCAGTACTTC. Protein product: CASSLLGLYEQYF.